The sequence of this T cell receptor beta chain was determined in a study of blood T cell repertoires in COVID-19. For the study at large: Samples taken during acute and convalescent COVID-19 were collected in the United States, Italy and Spain. Sources were T cells, B-cell-depleted T cells, or PBMCs; the material itself was cDNA or gDNA.

As processed by the authors: Counts of nucleated cells, estimated from reference gene primer amplification, were obtained. Sequencing used immunoSEQ multiplex PCR; TCRdb keeps in-frame clones, though not all of them. V and J calls plus clone size are reproduced from that table; the DNA served to infer D and trimming. Among about 210,000 clones listed, about 88% were seen once. Trimming pared 0 bases from V and 2 bases from J, leaving 10 bases between. Per the germline V gene, CDR1 is SEHNR and CDR2 is FQNEAQ (reference sequence). This CDR3 has 16 amino acids. This TCR came from a middle-aged man with acute or convalescent COVID-19. The chain joins TRBV7-9 to TRBJ2-2; D call uncertain. The material sequenced was peripheral blood. As DNA, the CDR3 is TGTGCCAGCAGCTTAGCGCCACAGCTAAACACCGGGGAGCTGTTTTTT. This sequence encodes CASSLAPQLNTGELFF.